These 32 T cell receptor beta chains originate from one sample sequenced in a study of neoadjuvant anti-PD-1 for oral cavity cancer. The data were produced by immunoSEQ multiplex PCR, yet TCRdb's version contains in-frame clones alone and is incomplete. The data show around 62,000 clones, with 70% to 85% seen just once and around 2.6% held by the top ten. This material consisted of PBMCs, taken before nivolumab (anti-PD-1) treatment. The receptors were sampled from a person aged 40 to 85 with oral cavity squamous cell carcinoma.

The genes are TRBV5-1 and TRBJ1-1; D remains unclear. Per germline, CDR1 SGHRS and CDR2 YFSETQ. The V end lost 1 base, the J end lost 6 bases, and 4 bases lay between the germline ends. This CDR3 is 11 amino acids long. CDR3 protein: CASSLFSEAFF. CDR3 nucleotides: TGCGCCAGCAGCTTGTTCTCTGAAGCTTTCTTT.

Turning to this clone: The junction shows a germline mismatch at one end, possibly a read error. The V gene is TRBV7-7, the J gene TRBJ2-1; D is ambiguous. The CDR3 sequence is 13 residues long. The germline CDR1 and CDR2 sequences are SSHAT and FNYEAQ (reference sequence). CDR3: CASSLGSAAEQFF. The DNA of the CDR3 is TGTGCTAGCAGCTTGGGGTCGGCCGCTGAGCAGTTCTTC.

This sequence joins TRBV2 and TRBJ1-1, with a tentative D call TRBD1 (6 bases). Germline assignment: CDR1 SNHLY and CDR2 FYNNEI. The CDR3 totals 13 residues. V lost 6 bases to trimming and J lost 4 bases, with 12 bases between them. CDR3 sequence reads: CASRTGEFTEAFF. DNA of the CDR3: TGTGCCAGCAGGACAGGCGAGTTCACTGAAGCTTTCTTT. Complete variable domain (other parts from reference TRBV2 and TRBJ1-1): EPEVTQTPSHQVTQMGQEVILRCVPISNHLYFYWYRQILGQKVEFLVSFYNNEISEKSEIFDDQFSVERPDGSNFTLKIRSTKLEDSAMYFCASRTGEFTEAFFGQGTRLTVV.

This chain joins TRBV7-8 and TRBJ2-3, with 11 bases identical to TRBD2. V lost 2 bases and J lost 2; bases outside the gene matches: 3. This CDR3 spans 16 amino acids. Germline assignment: CDR1 SGHVS and CDR2 FQNEAQ. CDR3 sequence reads: CASSLWTSGSTDTQYF. The CDR3 bases are TGTGCCAGCAGCTTATGGACTAGCGGGTCCACAGATACGCAGTATTTT.

The chain recombines TRBV4-1 with TRBJ2-5; TRBD2 matches 14 bases. V lost 0 bases, J lost 2 bases, and 11 bases stayed unmatched. The germline CDR1 and CDR2 sequences are MGHRA and YSYEKL. The CDR3 runs 20 residues. The CDR3 loop reads CASSQERLAGGLERQETQYF. CDR3 nucleotides: TGCGCCAGCAGCCAAGAACGACTAGCGGGAGGGCTTGAAAGGCAAGAGACCCAGTACTTC.

This chain's CDR3 is CASSFGLGVDYEQYF. CDR3 coding DNA: TGCGCCAGCAGCTTTGGCCTAGGGGTTGACTACGAGCAGTACTTC. The chain combines TRBV5-1 with TRBJ2-7, with D tentatively TRBD1 (5 bases). The CDR3 covers 15 residues. Trimming left V 2 bases short and J 3 bases short, with 15 bases between. Germline values: CDR1 SGHRS, CDR2 YFSETQ.

J is TRBJ1-6 and V is TRBV4-1, with TRBD1 as a possible D gene (5 bases). This CDR3 spans 15 amino acids. Looked up from germline, CDR1 is MGHRA and CDR2 is YSYEKL. V was clipped by 5 bases and J by 8 bases, with 16 bases between them. The CDR3 loop is CASSFAEGRDSPLHF. Written as DNA, the CDR3 is TGCGCCAGCAGCTTCGCGGAGGGACGGGATTCACCCCTCCACTTT.

The chain recombines TRBV15 with TRBJ1-2, with D perhaps TRBD1 (6 bases). Between the trimmed V and J ends, which lost 1 base and 9 bases, there was a span of 15 bases. Germline loops: CDR1 LNHNV, CDR2 YYDKDF (reference sequence). The CDR3 spans 14 residues. The CDR3 is CATSRGSQGVSYTF. The CDR3 nucleotides read TGTGCCACCAGCAGAGGTTCACAGGGAGTGAGCTACACCTTC.

This chain joins TRBV6-5 and TRBJ2-5, with D perhaps TRBD1 (5 bases). V lost 2 bases and J 4 bases, leaving 14 bases between the germline ends. CDR1 is MNHEY, CDR2 SVGAGI, per germline. The CDR3 runs 15 residues. The CDR3 DNA follows: TGTGCCAGCAGTTACACTTCAGGGAAGCGAGAGACCCAGTACTTC. Residues: CASSYTSGKRETQYF.

The count of this clone is one. The chain has TRBV27 and TRBJ1-4; no firm D call. Trimming removed 6 bases at V and 8 bases at J, with 16 bases between. Germline values: CDR1 MNHEY, CDR2 SMNVEV (reference sequence). There are 14 residues in the CDR3. The CDR3 DNA is TGTGCCAGCAGGCCGCACTACGAGCGGGAAAAACTGTTTTTT. This translates into CASRPHYEREKLFF.

The genes are TRBV2 and TRBJ1-5; D is undetermined. This CDR3 region has 16 residues. V lost 1 base and J 0 bases, leaving 10 bases between the germline ends. Per germline, CDR1 SNHLY and CDR2 FYNNEI. CDR3 nucleotides: TGTGCCAGCAGTGAAGGGTCATGGCTTAGCAATCAGCCCCAGCATTTT. It codes for CASSEGSWLSNQPQHF.

The chain recombines TRBV5-4 with TRBJ1-4; D not certain. The CDR3 is made up of 15 amino acids. CDR1 SGHNT and CDR2 YYREEE come from the germline V gene (reference sequence). Trimming cost V 0 bases and J 4 bases, with 10 bases left between them. The CDR3 sequence is CASSLEGLNNEKLFF. The CDR3 region has the DNA TGTGCCAGCAGCTTGGAAGGCCTAAATAATGAAAAACTGTTTTTT.

The rearrangement joins TRBV15 to TRBJ2-3; D unresolved. This CDR3 is built from 16 residues. Trimming took 0 bases from V and 3 from J, leaving 13 bases between them. CDR1 is LNHNV and CDR2 is YYDKDF in the germline V gene (reference sequence). CDR3 sequence reads: CATSRDSAIVTDTQYF. DNA of the CDR3: TGTGCCACCAGCAGAGACTCCGCGATAGTTACAGATACGCAGTATTTT.

The V gene is TRBV5-4, the J gene TRBJ1-1; unclear D gene. The CDR3 length is 15 residues. CDR1 is SGHNT and CDR2 is YYREEE in the germline V gene (reference sequence). V was trimmed by 4 bases and J by 3 bases, leaving 16 bases between them. The CDR3 spells CASSRGGESYTEAFF. CDR3 coding DNA: TGTGCCAGCAGCCGGGGTGGGGAATCGTACACTGAAGCTTTCTTT.

This clone was detected a few times. The chain uses TRBV5-1 and TRBJ1-1, with D uncertain. The V end was cut by 0 bases, the J end by 4 bases, with 13 bases between. The germline V gene encodes CDR1 SGHRS and CDR2 YFSETQ. This CDR3 has 15 residues. CDR3 nucleotides: TGCGCCAGCAGCTTGGTCCGGGGTGAGACCACTGAAGCTTTCTTT. Protein product: CASSLVRGETTEAFF. Combining the CDR3 with reference TRBV5-1 and TRBJ1-1 gives the whole variable domain KAGVTQTPRYLIKTRGQQVTLSCSPISGHRSVSWYQQTPGQGLQFLFEYFSETQRNKGNFPGRFSGRQFSNSRSEMNVSTLELGDSALYLCASSLVRGETTEAFFGQGTRLTVV.

In nucleotides, the CDR3 is TGTGCCAGCAGTGGAGACAGGGGGCAGATGAACACTGAAGCTTTCTTT. This gives the protein CASSGDRGQMNTEAFF. The chain uses TRBV6-1 and TRBJ1-1, with 10 bases identical to TRBD1. V lost 4 bases, J lost 0 bases, and 5 bases stayed unmatched. The CDR3 contains 16 residues. CDR1 MNHNS and CDR2 SASEGT come from the germline V gene.

The CDR3 bases are TGTGCCAGCAGGCGGACAGGCGGGACCGGGGAGCTGTTTTTT. This encodes CASRRTGGTGELFF. The rearrangement uses TRBV6-5 and TRBJ2-2, with 7 bases matching TRBD1. The germline CDR1 and CDR2 sequences are MNHEY and SVGAGI. The V gene end was trimmed by 6 bases and the J gene end by 5 bases; junction bases not matched to a gene: 6. The CDR3 spans 14 residues.

The CDR3 DNA reads as TGTGCCAGCAGGACGATGGGTGAGCAGTTCTTC. Residues: CASRTMGEQFF. The chain carries TRBV27 and TRBJ2-1; D remains unclear. V was trimmed by 6 bases and J by 9 bases, leaving 9 bases between them. Germline values: CDR1 MNHEY, CDR2 SMNVEV (reference sequence). The CDR3 consists of 11 residues.

This clone was detected a few times. This chain joins TRBV5-1 and TRBJ2-2; tentatively, D is TRBD1 or TRBD2 (7 bases each). Germline lookup yields CDR1 SGHRS and CDR2 YFSETQ. The ends were cut back, 4 bases at V and 0 bases at J, with 25 bases in the middle. This CDR3 contains 20 residues. CDR3 residues: CASSPRQGAAAGANTGELFF. CDR3 DNA: TGCGCCAGCAGCCCGCGACAGGGAGCCGCGGCGGGGGCGAACACCGGGGAGCTGTTTTTT.

The V and J genes are TRBV4-1 and TRBJ1-2; 11 bases line up with TRBD1. The CDR3 sequence is 17 residues long. The ends lost 0 bases at V and 2 bases at J; junction bases unmatched: 5. Germline loops: CDR1 MGHRA, CDR2 YSYEKL. The chain's CDR3 is CASSQDMGTGGNYGYTF. CDR3 sequence (DNA): TGCGCCAGCAGCCAAGATATGGGGACAGGGGGAAACTATGGCTACACCTTC.

This clone has ten or more counts. The V and J genes are TRBV19 and TRBJ2-3; tentative D call: TRBD2 (7 bases). The CDR3 has 16 residues. Germline CDR1 is LNHDA and CDR2 is SQIVND (reference sequence). V was trimmed by 3 bases and J by 2 bases, leaving 15 bases between them. The CDR3 spells CASSIGSGTTTDTQYF. The CDR3 DNA reads TGTGCCAGTAGTATTGGGAGCGGGACAACCACAGATACGCAGTATTTT.

This clone was counted once. The chain combines TRBV15 with TRBJ2-3, with D possibly being TRBD2 (5 bases). Germline V lookup: CDR1 LNHNV, CDR2 YYDKDF (reference sequence). The V gene lost 3 bases and the J gene lost 3 bases, with 13 bases spanning the gap. The CDR3 has 15 residues. CDR3 loop: CATSRDPGSTDTQYF. DNA of the CDR3: TGTGCCACCAGCAGGGACCCGGGGAGTACAGATACGCAGTATTTT.

The chain joins TRBV14 to TRBJ1-1, with D perhaps TRBD1 (5 bases). The CDR3 runs to 16 residues. Trimming removed 2 bases at V and 5 bases at J, with 18 bases between. The germline gives CDR1 SGHDN, CDR2 FVKESK. This CDR3 is CASSQPTAGLGTEAFF. The CDR3, as DNA: TGTGCCAGCAGCCAACCAACCGCAGGGTTAGGGACTGAAGCTTTCTTT.

The chain combines TRBV6-1 with TRBJ1-2; D gene ambiguous. The V gene lost 3 bases and the J gene lost 4 bases, with 0 bases spanning the gap. Germline assignment: CDR1 MNHNS and CDR2 SASEGT. This CDR3 region has 10 residues. The CDR3: CASSDYGYTF. Here the CDR3 DNA reads TGTGCCAGCAGTGACTATGGCTACACCTTC.

V usage is TRBV2 and J usage is TRBJ2-1, with 7 bases that match TRBD2. The V and J ends lost 6 bases and 5 bases, in that order; junction bases with no gene match: 7. This CDR3 contains 14 residues. Germline assignment: CDR1 SNHLY and CDR2 FYNNEI. CDR3 nucleotide sequence: TGTGCCAGCAGACCGGGACTATCAAACAATGAGCAGTTCTTC. It codes for CASRPGLSNNEQFF.

The chain uses TRBV11-1 and TRBJ2-7; TRBD1 is a possible D gene (5 bases). The CDR3 totals 13 residues. V was clipped by 5 bases and J by 4 bases, with 12 bases between them. Germline CDR1 reads SGHAT; CDR2 reads FQDESV (reference sequence). This chain's CDR3 is CASSHRRGYEQYF. As DNA, the CDR3 is TGTGCCAGCAGCCATCGTAGGGGTTACGAGCAGTACTTC.

The rearrangement joins TRBV2 to TRBJ1-4; no clear D gene. CDR1 and CDR2 from the germline V gene are SNHLY and FYNNEI. The CDR3 contains 14 residues. Deletions cut 6 bases from V and 4 bases from J, with 12 bases between. This chain's CDR3 is CASRVKERNEKLFF. The CDR3 DNA sequence: TGTGCCAGCAGGGTCAAGGAGCGTAATGAAAAACTGTTTTTT.

This clone has just one count. The V gene is TRBV4-2, the J gene TRBJ2-1; 8 bases align to TRBD2. Germline-derived CDR1 and CDR2 are LGHNA and YNFKEQ. The CDR3 has 17 amino acids. The V segment lost 1 base and the J segment 6 bases; nucleotides outside the gene matches: 11. The CDR3 DNA reads TGTGCCAGCAGCCAAGTACATACTAGCGGTGTGGGCAATGAGCAGTTCTTC. This encodes CASSQVHTSGVGNEQFF.

The genes are TRBV6-1 and TRBJ1-1, with a tentative D call TRBD1 (5 bases). The CDR3 consists of 14 residues. Germline CDR1 and CDR2: MNHNS and SASEGT. Trimming left V 8 bases short and J 6 bases short, with 19 bases between. The CDR3 protein is CASPFGTAGAEAFF. The CDR3, as DNA: TGTGCCAGCCCCTTCGGGACTGCCGGAGCTGAAGCTTTCTTT.

This chain joins TRBV2 and TRBJ1-5; D unresolved. Germline lookup yields CDR1 SNHLY and CDR2 FYNNEI. The CDR3 covers 12 residues. V lost 7 bases to trimming and J lost 1 base, with 5 bases between them. The CDR3 region has the DNA TGTGCCAGCACTAACAGCAATCAGCCCCAGCATTTT. It codes for CASTNSNQPQHF.

As regards this clone: At one of its ends the junction is not consistent with the germline gene, which may arise from a read error. This sequence joins TRBV4-1 and TRBJ2-5; 9 bases line up with TRBD1. There are 15 residues in the CDR3. Germline V CDR1 and CDR2: MGHRA, YSYEKL. CDR3 nucleotides: TGCGTCAGCAGCCAGATTTCCGGGACAGGGGAGACCCAGTACTTC. Translated, it gives CVSSQISGTGETQYF.

This chain joins TRBV10-3 and TRBJ2-3; possible D gene TRBD2, 5 bases. V lost 6 bases and J 0 bases, leaving 10 bases between the germline ends. CDR1 is ENHRY and CDR2 is SYGVKD in the germline V gene. The length of the CDR3 is 14 residues. The CDR3: CAISDAGSTDTQYF. The DNA for the CDR3 is TGTGCCATCAGCGACGCGGGTAGCACAGATACGCAGTATTTT.